A single sample gave rise to the 18 T cell receptor beta chains below, sequenced in a study of blood T cell repertoires in COVID-19. Only in-frame clones appear in the TCRdb table, and some are missing; sequencing was by immunoSEQ multiplex PCR. The sample has some 340,000 clones, around 87% seen once. Material: PBMCs or T cells enriched from blood (not recorded which). These receptors all come from a woman aged 25 to 39 who had recovered from COVID-19.

V gene TRBV20-1 combines with J gene TRBJ2-3; D unresolved. Germline loops: CDR1 DFQATT, CDR2 SNEGSKA (reference sequence). This CDR3 has 11 amino acids. Trimming cost V 4 bases and J 5 bases, with 7 bases left between them. CDR3 protein: CSATRGDTQYF. The DNA of the CDR3 is TGCAGTGCTACCCGCGGAGATACGCAGTATTTT.

This clone was counted a single time. The J gene is TRBJ1-2, the V gene TRBV9, with D maybe TRBD1 (5 bases). Germline CDR1 SGDLS, CDR2 YYNGEE. Between the trimmed V and J ends, which lost 2 bases and 4 bases, there was a span of 18 bases. The CDR3 is 16 amino acids. The CDR3 spells CASSVAPGGRAYGYTF. The CDR3 DNA is TGTGCCAGCAGCGTCGCTCCCGGGGGGAGGGCCTATGGCTACACCTTC. The whole variable domain, remainder taken from reference TRBV9 and TRBJ1-2, is DSGVTQTPKHLITATGQRVTLRCSPRSGDLSVYWYQQSLDQGLQFLIQYYNGEERAKGNILERFSAQQFPDLHSELNLSSLELGDSALYFCASSVAPGGRAYGYTFGSGTRLTVV.

This chain connects TRBV2 to TRBJ1-1, with D perhaps matching TRBD1 (6 bases). The CDR3 runs to 13 residues. Germline CDR1 SNHLY, CDR2 FYNNEI. Between the trimmed V and J ends, which lost 5 bases and 7 bases, there was a span of 14 bases. The CDR3 DNA reads as TGTGCCAGCAGTCTGACAGGTAGCCTTGAAGCTTTCTTT. It specifies CASSLTGSLEAFF.

The chain combines TRBV27 with TRBJ2-7; 9 nucleotides agree with TRBD1. Germline V gene lookup returns CDR1 MNHEY and CDR2 SMNVEV (reference sequence). J was trimmed by 4 bases and V by 5 bases; bases with no gene match: 9. CDR3 length: 15 amino acids. CDR3 loop: CASSLVDRGLYEQYF. The CDR3 DNA sequence: TGTGCCAGCAGTCTAGTGGACAGGGGCTTATACGAGCAGTACTTC.

This clone occurred once. V and J are TRBV12-3 or TRBV12-4 and TRBJ1-1, with D maybe TRBD1 (5 bases). The germline V and J ends were trimmed by 8 bases and 6 bases, with 16 bases remaining between them. The CDR3 extends over 13 amino acids. The CDR3 nucleotides read TGTGCCAGCGTCCCATCAGGGTCCCCTGAAGCTTTCTTT. Its translation: CASVPSGSPEAFF.

The chain links TRBV2 to TRBJ2-3, with D unclear. The V gene lost 8 bases and the J gene lost 6 bases, with 15 bases spanning the gap. Germline V gene sequence: CDR1 SNHLY, CDR2 FYNNEI. The CDR3 sequence is 13 residues long. This CDR3 reads CASRPSGRDTQYF. CDR3 in DNA: TGTGCCAGCCGCCCGTCTGGTCGGGATACGCAGTATTTT.

The chain carries TRBV7-9 and TRBJ2-1; no definite D call. V was pared by 1 base and J by 4 bases, with 5 bases between. The CDR3 is 13 residues long. Germline V gene data show CDR1 as SEHNR and CDR2 as FQNEAQ (reference sequence). The DNA of the CDR3 is TGTGCCAGCAGCTTAGAGCATTACAATGAGCAGTTCTTC. This translates into CASSLEHYNEQFF.

This chain connects TRBV10-3 to TRBJ2-3; D is unresolved. With 0 bases removed from V and 2 bases from J, the gap between germline ends came to 9 bases. CDR3 length: 15 amino acids. The germline CDR1 and CDR2 sequences are ENHRY and SYGVKD. This chain's CDR3 is CAISESHTNTDTQYF. CDR3 coding DNA: TGTGCCATCAGTGAGTCACACACTAACACAGATACGCAGTATTTT.

The chain couples TRBV20-1 to TRBJ1-2; D uncertain. Per germline, CDR1 DFQATT and CDR2 SNEGSKA (reference sequence). Trimming removed 6 bases at V and 5 bases at J, with 7 bases between. The CDR3 sequence is 10 residues long. The CDR3 spells CSARHYGYTF. The CDR3 region has the DNA TGCAGTGCCAGACATTATGGCTACACCTTC.

V usage is TRBV6-5 and J usage is TRBJ2-1; 9 positions agree with TRBD2. CDR3 length: 14 residues. Germline CDR1 is MNHEY and CDR2 is SVGAGI. Losses at the gene ends were 7 bases for V and 5 bases for J; bases not matched to a gene: 6. The CDR3 DNA sequence: TGTGCCAGCAAGGAGCGGGGGGTTCACAATGAGCAGTTCTTC. Amino acid sequence: CASKERGVHNEQFF.

This rearrangement joins TRBV30 to TRBJ1-3; D is perhaps TRBD1 (6 bases). CDR1 is GTSNPN and CDR2 is SVGIG in the germline V gene (reference sequence). CDR3 length: 14 amino acids. The V gene lost 3 bases and the J gene lost 7 bases, with 16 bases spanning the gap. The chain's CDR3 is CAWSLQGSPNTIYF. In DNA form, the CDR3 reads TGTGCCTGGAGCCTACAGGGTTCCCCTAACACCATATATTTT.

V and J are TRBV7-9 and TRBJ1-3; D unresolved. The CDR3 is 13 amino acids. The germline V gene encodes CDR1 SEHNR and CDR2 FQNEAQ (reference sequence). With 1 base removed from V and 9 bases from J, the gap between germline ends came to 10 bases. The CDR3 sequence is CASSLGPGATIYF. CDR3 coding DNA: TGTGCCAGCAGCTTAGGCCCCGGAGCCACCATATATTTT.

This chain uses TRBV5-8 with TRBJ1-1, with D hard to call. Trimming removed 0 bases at V and 7 bases at J, with 7 bases between. The CDR3 runs 12 residues. Germline V gene lookup returns CDR1 SGHTS and CDR2 YDEGEE. The CDR3 is CASSLDSYEAFF. CDR3 DNA sequence: TGTGCCAGCAGCTTGGATAGTTATGAAGCTTTCTTT.

This rearrangement joins TRBV4-1 to TRBJ1-1, with TRBD1 identical over 8 bases. The V gene end was trimmed by 1 base and the J gene end by 5 bases; junction bases not matched to a gene: 9. From germline, CDR1 is MGHRA and CDR2 YSYEKL. The CDR3 has 16 amino acids. The DNA of the CDR3 is TGCGCCAGCAGCCAAGGGGGGCAGGGGGCTTGGACTGAAGCTTTCTTT. This encodes CASSQGGQGAWTEAFF.

A few counts support this clone. The chain has TRBV3-1 (or the pseudogene TRBV3-2) and TRBJ1-1, with no clear D. This CDR3 spans 14 amino acids. V gave up 1 base and J gave up 1 base, with 7 bases separating them. The germline V gene has CDR1 LGHDT and CDR2 YNNKEL (reference sequence). The CDR3 region is CASSQGTANTEAFF. CDR3 coding DNA: TGTGCCAGCAGCCAAGGAACAGCGAACACTGAAGCTTTCTTT.

The chain combines TRBV10-3 with TRBJ1-4; D gene uncertain. Trimming took off 0 bases at V and 8 bases at J, with 13 bases between the two ends. The CDR3 is made up of 15 amino acids. Germline CDR1 reads ENHRY; CDR2 reads SYGVKD. CDR3 sequence (DNA): TGTGCCATCAGTGAGTCGATCAGGCCGGCCGAAAAACTGTTTTTT. Translated: CAISESIRPAEKLFF.

J is TRBJ1-4 and V is TRBV28, with 8 bases lining up with TRBD1. Germline loops: CDR1 MDHEN, CDR2 SYDVKM. The CDR3 length is 17 residues. Trimming at V came to 6 bases and at J to 6 bases, leaving 15 bases not matched to a gene. The CDR3 loop reads CASRGYDRGWYDEKLFF. The CDR3, as DNA: TGTGCCAGCAGGGGGTACGACAGGGGCTGGTATGATGAAAAACTGTTTTTT.

This CDR3 reads CASSDRLGYTF. The CDR3 region has the DNA TGTGCCAGCAGTGACCGACTTGGCTACACCTTC. V usage is TRBV6-1 and J usage is TRBJ1-2; D uncertain. The CDR3 loop spans 11 amino acids. Trimming pared 3 bases from V and 7 bases from J, leaving 6 bases between. Germline CDR1 MNHNS, CDR2 SASEGT.